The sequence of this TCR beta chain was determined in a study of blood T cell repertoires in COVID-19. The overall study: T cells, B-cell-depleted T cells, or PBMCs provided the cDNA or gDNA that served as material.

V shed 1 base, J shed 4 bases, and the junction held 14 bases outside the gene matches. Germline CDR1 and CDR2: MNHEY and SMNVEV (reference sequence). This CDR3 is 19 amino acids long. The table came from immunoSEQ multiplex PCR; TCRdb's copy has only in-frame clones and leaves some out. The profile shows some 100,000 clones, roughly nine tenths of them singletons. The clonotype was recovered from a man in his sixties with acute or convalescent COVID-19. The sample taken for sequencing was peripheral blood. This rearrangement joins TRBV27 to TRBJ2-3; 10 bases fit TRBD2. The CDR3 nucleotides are TGTGCCAGCAGTTTATTCTGGACTAGCGGCCCCAGGGTTTCAGATACGCAGTATTTT. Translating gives CASSLFWTSGPRVSDTQYF.